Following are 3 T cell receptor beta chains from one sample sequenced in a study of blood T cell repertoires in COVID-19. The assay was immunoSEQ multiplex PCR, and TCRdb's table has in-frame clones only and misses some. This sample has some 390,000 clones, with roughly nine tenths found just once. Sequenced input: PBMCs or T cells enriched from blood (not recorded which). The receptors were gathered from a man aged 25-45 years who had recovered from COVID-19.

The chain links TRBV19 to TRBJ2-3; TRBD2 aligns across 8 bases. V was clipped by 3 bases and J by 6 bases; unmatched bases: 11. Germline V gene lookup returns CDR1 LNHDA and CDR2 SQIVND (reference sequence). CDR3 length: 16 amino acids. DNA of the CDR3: TGTGCCAGTAGTATGGGGCGGGAGGTCCCTCAGGATACGCAGTATTTT. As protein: CASSMGREVPQDTQYF.

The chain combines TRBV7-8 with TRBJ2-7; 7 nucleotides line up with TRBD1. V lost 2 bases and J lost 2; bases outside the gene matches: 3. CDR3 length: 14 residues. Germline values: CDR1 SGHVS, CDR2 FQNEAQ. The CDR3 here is CASSLQGVTYEQYF. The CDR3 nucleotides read TGTGCCAGCAGCTTACAGGGGGTTACCTACGAGCAGTACTTC.

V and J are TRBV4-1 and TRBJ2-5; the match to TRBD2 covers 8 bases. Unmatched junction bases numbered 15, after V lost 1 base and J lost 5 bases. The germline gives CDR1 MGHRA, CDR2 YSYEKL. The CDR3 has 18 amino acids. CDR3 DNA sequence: TGCGCCAGCAGCCAAGTGAGCTTAGGGCGGGAGCGGGGGGAGACCCAGTACTTC. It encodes CASSQVSLGRERGETQYF.